What follows are 26 T cell receptor beta chains derived from one specimen sequenced in a study of blood T cell repertoires in COVID-19. Some clones are missing from TCRdb's copy, which holds only in-frame ones; the method was immunoSEQ multiplex PCR. The data hold tens of thousands of clones, with around 77% observed a single time. What was sequenced was peripheral blood. These receptors were taken from a man in his 70s with COVID-19, enrolled during active disease.

The rearrangement links TRBV3-1 (or the pseudogene TRBV3-2) to TRBJ2-1, with a tentative D call TRBD1 (6 bases). Germline loops: CDR1 LGHDT, CDR2 YNNKEL (reference sequence). This CDR3 has 14 residues. Trimming took 2 bases from V and 5 from J, leaving 10 bases between them. The CDR3 loop is CASSQRGKDNEQFF. Here the CDR3 DNA reads TGTGCCAGCAGCCAAAGGGGGAAAGACAATGAGCAGTTCTTC.

This clone was seen only a few times. The V and J genes are TRBV19 and TRBJ1-2, with no clear D. There are 14 residues in the CDR3. Trimming removed 1 base at V and 4 bases at J, with 10 bases between. Per germline, CDR1 LNHDA and CDR2 SQIVND (reference sequence). The CDR3 DNA reads TGTGCCAGTAGTATAGCAGAGGGCCGCTATGGCTACACCTTC. Residues: CASSIAEGRYGYTF. Based on the CDR3 plus reference TRBV19 and TRBJ1-2, the full variable domain is DGGITQSPKYLFRKEGQNVTLSCEQNLNHDAMYWYRQDPGQGLRLIYYSQIVNDFQKGDIAEGYSVSREKKESFPLTVTSAQKNPTAFYLCASSIAEGRYGYTFGSGTRLTVV.

This clone was recorded only once. The V and J genes are TRBV7-2 and TRBJ1-5; D is unresolved. Germline CDR1 reads SGHTA; CDR2 reads FQGNSA. The germline V and J ends were trimmed by 5 bases and 4 bases, with 15 bases remaining between them. The CDR3 runs 15 residues. CDR3 loop: CASSPRNGGNQPQHF. The CDR3 nucleotides read TGTGCCAGCAGCCCCCGGAATGGAGGGAATCAGCCCCAGCATTTT. The full variable domain, in which reference TRBV7-2 and TRBJ1-5 provide the parts outside the CDR3, is GAGVSQSPSNKVTEKGKDVELRCDPISGHTALYWYRQSLGQGLEFLIYFQGNSAPDKSGLPSDRFSAERTGGSVSTLTIQRTQQEDSAVYLCASSPRNGGNQPQHFGDGTRLSIL.

V usage is TRBV10-3 and J usage is TRBJ1-5, with TRBD1 matching over 7 bases. The CDR3 is 14 residues long. Germline V lookup: CDR1 ENHRY, CDR2 SYGVKD. Unmatched junction bases numbered 3, after V lost 0 bases and J lost 7 bases. The CDR3 is CAISESGRGQPQHF. Here the CDR3 DNA reads TGTGCCATCAGTGAGTCCGGCAGGGGGCAGCCCCAGCATTTT.

The chain employs TRBV4-3 and TRBJ1-2; maybe TRBD1 (6 bases). V was clipped by 0 bases and J by 7 bases, with 18 bases between them. This CDR3 contains 16 residues. Germline CDR1 and CDR2: LGHNA and YSLEER. The CDR3 nucleotides are TGCGCCAGCAGCCAAGATAAAGGGGGGGTTTTCGGTGGCTACACCTTC. As protein: CASSQDKGGVFGGYTF.

The gene calls are TRBV27 and TRBJ2-7, with 7 bases that match TRBD2. Germline V CDR1 and CDR2: MNHEY, SMNVEV (reference sequence). The CDR3 is made up of 17 amino acids. V gave up 0 bases and J gave up 1 base; unmatched junction bases: 9. In DNA form, the CDR3 reads TGTGCCAGCAGTTTATCAGCCGAACCGGGAGGATCCTACGAGCAGTACTTC. It codes for CASSLSAEPGGSYEQYF.

The chain carries TRBV24-1 and TRBJ1-1; D gene unclear. Trimming removed 4 bases at V and 10 bases at J, with 15 bases between. The CDR3 extends over 13 amino acids. Germline V lookup: CDR1 KGHDR, CDR2 SFDVKD. This CDR3 is CATSEGRRRRAFF. Written as DNA, the CDR3 is TGTGCCACCAGTGAGGGCAGGCGAAGGCGAGCTTTCTTT.

The CDR3 nucleotides read TGTGCCAGCAGTTACCAGGGGGGAGTCTCCCAGCATTTT. Its protein is CASSYQGGVSQHF. The chain carries TRBV6-6 and TRBJ1-5, with TRBD1 matching over 7 bases. This CDR3 spans 13 amino acids. With 2 bases clipped from V and 11 bases from J, the junction kept 6 bases outside the gene matches. Germline assignment: CDR1 MNHNY and CDR2 SVGAGI (reference sequence).

V is TRBV7-6 and J is TRBJ2-7; 11 positions match TRBD1. Germline V gives CDR1 SGHVS, CDR2 FNYEAQ. The trim removed 5 bases at V and 2 bases at J, leaving 5 bases unmatched. The CDR3 runs 15 residues. Written as DNA, the CDR3 is TGTGCCAGCAGCACGGGACAGGGGGGTGCCTACGAGCAGTACTTC. Its protein is CASSTGQGGAYEQYF.

V gene TRBV7-3 combines with J gene TRBJ2-1; D possibly corresponds to TRBD2 (5 bases). CDR1 is SGHTA and CDR2 is FQGTGA in the germline V gene. The CDR3 has 12 residues. Trimming removed 3 bases from V and 7 bases from J, with 7 bases in between. CDR3 coding DNA: TGTGCCAGCAGCTTGGACTCTAATGAGCAGTTCTTC. It codes for CASSLDSNEQFF.

The J gene is TRBJ1-5, the V gene TRBV7-6; weak D call: TRBD1 (6 bases). V was cut by 0 bases and J by 7 bases, with 10 bases left in between. The germline CDR1 and CDR2 sequences are SGHVS and FNYEAQ. This CDR3 has 14 amino acids. CDR3 loop: CASSLAPGDQPQHF. As DNA, the CDR3 is TGTGCCAGCAGCTTAGCGCCAGGGGACCAGCCCCAGCATTTT.

The chain employs TRBV30 and TRBJ1-4, with D perhaps matching TRBD1 (5 bases). Trimming took 0 bases from V and 7 from J, leaving 18 bases between them. The V gene's germline CDR1 is GTSNPN and CDR2 SVGIG (reference sequence). The CDR3 has 16 residues. The CDR3 DNA is TGTGCCTGGAGTGTCGGGGGGTCGGGTGGTGGTGAAAAACTGTTTTTT. Translation: CAWSVGGSGGGEKLFF.

This clone occurred a few times. The genes are TRBV19 and TRBJ2-7, with 8 nucleotides matching TRBD1. The CDR3 runs 15 residues. J was trimmed by 3 bases and V by 3 bases; bases with no gene match: 7. Germline V gene data show CDR1 as LNHDA and CDR2 as SQIVND (reference sequence). CDR3 bases: TGTGCCAGTAGTATTTCTAGACAGGGGATCTACGAGCAGTACTTC. As protein: CASSISRQGIYEQYF.

The V gene is TRBV7-8, the J gene TRBJ2-7; 10 nucleotides match TRBD2. This CDR3 has 15 amino acids. The V gene end was trimmed by 9 bases and the J gene end by 0 bases; junction bases not matched to a gene: 8. Germline lookup yields CDR1 SGHVS and CDR2 FQNEAQ. The CDR3 DNA sequence: TGTGCCAGTTCTGGACTAGCGGTGAGCTCCTACGAGCAGTACTTC. Amino acid sequence: CASSGLAVSSYEQYF. Together with reference TRBV7-8 and TRBJ2-7, the CDR3 gives the full variable domain: GAGVSQSPRYKVAKRGQDVALRCDPISGHVSLFWYQQALGQGPEFLTYFQNEAQLDKSGLPSDRFFAERPEGSVSTLKIQRTQQEDSAVYLCASSGLAVSSYEQYFGPGTRLTVT.

V is TRBV5-5 and J is TRBJ2-7; possible D gene TRBD1, 5 bases. Germline V gives CDR1 SGHKS, CDR2 YYEKEE (reference sequence). The CDR3 length is 14 residues. Trimming removed 0 bases at V and 2 bases at J, with 9 bases between. The DNA for the CDR3 is TGTGCCAGCAGCTTGGACAGGCCTACCTACGAGCAGTACTTC. The encoded protein is CASSLDRPTYEQYF.

This clone was observed at least ten times. In DNA, the CDR3 is TGTGCCAGCAGCTGGCTTGGGGGGACAGGGTATGGCTACACCTTC. Its protein product is CASSWLGGTGYGYTF. V usage is TRBV5-5 and J usage is TRBJ1-2, with TRBD1 identical over 9 bases. The V segment lost 3 bases and the J segment 5 bases; nucleotides outside the gene matches: 8. The CDR3 extends over 15 amino acids. CDR1 and CDR2 from the germline V gene are SGHKS and YYEKEE (reference sequence).

The chain employs TRBV11-2 and TRBJ1-3, with a tentative D call TRBD1 (6 bases). The CDR3 runs to 16 residues. V was shortened by 1 base and J by 8 bases, with 18 bases between the two germline ends. CDR1 SGHAT and CDR2 FQNNGV come from the germline V gene. The CDR3 DNA reads as TGTGCCAGCAGCTTAGTCCCTGGGGGAAAGGGGGACACCATATATTTT. It specifies CASSLVPGGKGDTIYF.

In regard to this clone: At one boundary the junction diverges from the germline segment, which might be a read error. The chain couples TRBV7-7 to TRBJ2-7; perhaps TRBD2 as D (6 bases). The CDR3 consists of 14 residues. CDR1 is SSHAT, CDR2 FNYEAQ, per germline (reference sequence). The DNA of the CDR3 is TGTGCTAGCAGCCCCGGGACTGTTGAATCCGAGCAGTACTTC. Its translation is CASSPGTVESEQYF.

The chain joins TRBV7-3 to TRBJ2-3; 10 nucleotides agree with TRBD2. The CDR3 is 13 residues long. From germline, CDR1 is SGHTA and CDR2 FQGTGA. Unmatched junction bases numbered 7, after V lost 4 bases and J lost 12 bases. The CDR3 sequence: CASSSSGRGNQYF. The CDR3 bases are TGTGCCAGCAGCTCGAGCGGGAGGGGCAACCAGTATTTT. Using reference TRBV7-3 and TRBJ2-3 for the parts outside the CDR3, the full variable domain is GAGVSQTPSNKVTEKGKYVELRCDPISGHTALYWYRQSLGQGPEFLIYFQGTGAADDSGLPNDRFFAVRPEGSVSTLKIQRTERGDSAVYLCASSSSGRGNQYFGPGTRLTVL.

V usage is TRBV27 and J usage is TRBJ1-1; D possibly corresponds to TRBD1 (6 bases). Per the germline V gene, CDR1 is MNHEY and CDR2 is SMNVEV (reference sequence). Trimming took off 6 bases at V and 3 bases at J, with 26 bases between the two ends. CDR3 length: 18 amino acids. CDR3 in amino acids: CASRSGVTRARRDTEAFF. The CDR3 nucleotides read TGTGCCAGCAGGTCAGGGGTTACCCGTGCCAGGCGGGACACTGAAGCTTTCTTT.

This clone was seen once. This chain joins TRBV6-5 and TRBJ1-3; D not certain. Trimming removed 8 bases at V and 1 base at J, with 12 bases between. This CDR3 contains 14 residues. Looked up from germline, CDR1 is MNHEY and CDR2 is SVGAGI. The CDR3 DNA follows: TGTGCCAGCCACCCCAGGCAGTCTGGAAACACCATATATTTT. It is translated as CASHPRQSGNTIYF.

V gene TRBV20-1 combines with J gene TRBJ2-7; weak D call: TRBD1 (6 bases). Trimming pared 3 bases from V and 1 base from J, leaving 13 bases between. CDR1 DFQATT and CDR2 SNEGSKA come from the germline V gene (reference sequence). CDR3 length: 14 amino acids. CDR3 residues: CSASRTEGSYEQYF. DNA for the CDR3: TGCAGTGCTAGTAGGACAGAGGGTTCCTACGAGCAGTACTTC.

The V call is TRBV7-9, the J call TRBJ1-1, with D maybe TRBD1 (6 bases). V lost 2 bases, J lost 2 bases, and 9 bases lay in between. The CDR3 runs to 14 residues. CDR1 is SEHNR and CDR2 is FQNEAQ in the germline V gene (reference sequence). CDR3 in DNA: TGTGCCAGCAGCTTATCAGGGGCTAACACTGAAGCTTTCTTT. Protein sequence: CASSLSGANTEAFF.

Concerning this clone: Other DNA sequences from this sample encode an identical CDR3 as well. The chain employs TRBV11-3 and TRBJ2-2, with D maybe TRBD2 (7 bases). Germline V lookup: CDR1 SGHNT, CDR2 YENEEA. Trimming left V 2 bases short and J 6 bases short, with 13 bases between. The CDR3 runs 15 residues. Written as DNA, the CDR3 is TGTGCCAGCAGCTTAAGTGGAGGGGGGGCCGGGGAGCTGTTTTTT. This encodes CASSLSGGGAGELFF.

This chain links TRBV12-3 or TRBV12-4 with TRBJ2-7, with TRBD2 as a possible D gene (5 bases). The V end was cut by 8 bases, the J end by 2 bases, with 13 bases between. The CDR3 extends over 13 amino acids. In DNA, the CDR3 is TGTGCCAGCCTCGGTAGCGCCCCCTACGAGCAGTACTTC. Amino acids: CASLGSAPYEQYF.

The chain recombines TRBV12-3 or TRBV12-4 with TRBJ2-7; 7 positions agree with TRBD1. The CDR3 extends over 13 amino acids. Germline trimming cut 5 bases from V and 3 bases from J; bases unmatched to any gene: 4. The CDR3 DNA sequence: TGTGCCAGCAGTCGACAGGGTAACTACGAGCAGTACTTC. It yields the protein CASSRQGNYEQYF.